This T cell receptor beta chain was identified during a study of blood T cell repertoires in COVID-19. Across the study: The samples span acute and convalescent COVID-19 from the United States, Italy and Spain. T cells, B-cell-depleted T cells, or PBMCs supplied cDNA or gDNA.

In the authors' workflow: Estimation of nucleated cell counts was performed using reference gene primer amplification. The data were produced by immunoSEQ multiplex PCR, yet TCRdb's version contains in-frame clones alone and is incomplete. For V, J and clone size, that table is used; D and trimming come from the DNA. The sample lists hundreds of thousands of clones; 85% were seen once. V shed 11 bases and J shed 5 bases, with 16 bases lying between them. The CDR3 is 13 residues long. The chain couples TRBV12-3 or TRBV12-4 to TRBJ2-1; D uncertain. Sequences were obtained from peripheral blood. This TCR came from a human donor in a cohort sampled during active COVID-19. The CDR3 nucleotides read TGTGCCTGTGTGAAACAGCAAAACAATGAGCAGTTCTTC. Translated: CACVKQQNNEQFF.